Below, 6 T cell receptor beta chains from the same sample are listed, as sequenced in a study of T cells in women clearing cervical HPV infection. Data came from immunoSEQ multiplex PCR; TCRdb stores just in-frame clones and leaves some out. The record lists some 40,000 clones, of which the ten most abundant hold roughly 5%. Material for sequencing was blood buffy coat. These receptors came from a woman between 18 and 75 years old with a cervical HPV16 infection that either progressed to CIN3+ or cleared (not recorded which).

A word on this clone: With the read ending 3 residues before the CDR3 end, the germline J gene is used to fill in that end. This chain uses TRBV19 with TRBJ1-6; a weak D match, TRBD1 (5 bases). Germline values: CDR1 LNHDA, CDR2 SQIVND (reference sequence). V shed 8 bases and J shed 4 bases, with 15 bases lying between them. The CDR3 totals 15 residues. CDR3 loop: CASGAAGGYNSPLHF. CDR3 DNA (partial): TGTGCCAGTGGGGCCGCCGGTGGATATAATTCACCC.

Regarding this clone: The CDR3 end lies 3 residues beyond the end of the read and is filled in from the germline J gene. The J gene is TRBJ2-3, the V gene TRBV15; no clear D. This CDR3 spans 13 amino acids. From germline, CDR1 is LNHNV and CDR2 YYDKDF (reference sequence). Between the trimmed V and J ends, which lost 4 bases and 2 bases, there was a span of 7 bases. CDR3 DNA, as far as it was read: TGTGCCACCAGCAACACAAACACAGATACG. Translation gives CATSNTNTDT. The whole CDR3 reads CATSNTNTDTQYF.

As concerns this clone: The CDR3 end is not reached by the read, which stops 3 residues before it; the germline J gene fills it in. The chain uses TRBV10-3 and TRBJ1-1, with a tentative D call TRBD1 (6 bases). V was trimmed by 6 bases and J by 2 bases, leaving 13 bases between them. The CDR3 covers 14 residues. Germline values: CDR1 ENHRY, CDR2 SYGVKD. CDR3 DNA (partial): TGTGCCATCAGCACGACAGGCCGTAACACTGAA. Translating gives CAISTTGRNTE. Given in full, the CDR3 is CAISTTGRNTEAFF.

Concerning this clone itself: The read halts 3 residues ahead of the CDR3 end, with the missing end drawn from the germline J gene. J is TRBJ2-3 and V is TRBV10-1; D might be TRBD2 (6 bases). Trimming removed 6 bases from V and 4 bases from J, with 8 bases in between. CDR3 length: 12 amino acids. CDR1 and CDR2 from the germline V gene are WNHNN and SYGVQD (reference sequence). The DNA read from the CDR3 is TGCGCCAGCAGCTCGGGGGCAGATACG. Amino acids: CASSSGADT. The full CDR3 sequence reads CASSSGADTQYF.

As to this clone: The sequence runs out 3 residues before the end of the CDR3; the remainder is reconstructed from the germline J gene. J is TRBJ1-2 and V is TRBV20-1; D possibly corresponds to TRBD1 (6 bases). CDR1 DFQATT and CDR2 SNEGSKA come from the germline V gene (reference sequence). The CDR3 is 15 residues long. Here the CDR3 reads CSARVGAQPRNGYTF. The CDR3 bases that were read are TGCAGTGCTAGAGTGGGGGCGCAGCCCCGGAACGGC.

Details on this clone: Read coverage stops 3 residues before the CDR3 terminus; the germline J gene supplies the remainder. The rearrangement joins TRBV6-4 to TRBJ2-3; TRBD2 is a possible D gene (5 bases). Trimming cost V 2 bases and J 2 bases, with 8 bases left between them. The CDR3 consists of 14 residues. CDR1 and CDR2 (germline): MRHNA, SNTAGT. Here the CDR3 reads CASSDGADTDTQYF. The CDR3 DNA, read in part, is TGTGCCAGCAGTGACGGAGCGGACACAGATACG.